The 22 T cell receptor beta chains given below trace back to one sample, sequenced in a study of T cell clonotyping in hematopoietic cell transplantation. Here immunoSEQ multiplex PCR was the method, and the copy in TCRdb shows in-frame clones only, minus some. The sample lists 9,000 or so clones, 97% occurring once. The input for sequencing was peripheral blood mononuclear cells, taken 100 days after allogeneic stem cell transplant. Every receptor here comes from a male patient in his sixties or seventies who had an allogeneic stem cell transplant from a related donor, so the T cells may come from the graft donor. Some clones in this sample may be carry-over from other donors' samples.

This clone was observed a single time. The V gene is TRBV29-1, the J gene TRBJ1-2; TRBD1 might be the D (6 bases). Trimming stripped 1 base from V and 0 bases from J, with 12 bases between. The CDR3 runs to 15 residues. The germline V gene has CDR1 SQVTM and CDR2 ANQGSEA. CDR3 region: CSVEVGTPSNYGYTF. The CDR3 DNA is TGCAGCGTTGAAGTGGGGACACCCTCTAACTATGGCTACACCTTC.

The chain recombines TRBV19 with TRBJ2-1; TRBD2 aligns across 10 bases. The V gene's germline CDR1 is LNHDA and CDR2 SQIVND (reference sequence). The junction had 1 base not matched to a gene; V was cut back by 7 bases and J by 4 bases. This CDR3 is 13 amino acids long. CDR3 in amino acids: CASKTSGYNEQFF. In DNA, the CDR3 is TGTGCCAGTAAGACTAGCGGGTACAATGAGCAGTTCTTC.

This sequence joins TRBV5-4 and TRBJ2-7, with TRBD2 identical over 7 bases. The V segment lost 2 bases and the J segment 5 bases; nucleotides outside the gene matches: 16. This CDR3 contains 17 residues. The germline gives CDR1 SGHNT, CDR2 YYREEE (reference sequence). The CDR3 DNA reads as TGTGCCAGCAGCTTTAATATGTTCGGACTAGAGGTACACGAGCAGTACTTC. Translated, it gives CASSFNMFGLEVHEQYF.

This chain links TRBV28 with TRBJ1-5; no reliable D call. The length of the CDR3 is 16 residues. V lost 4 bases, J lost 0 bases, and 13 bases lay in between. Germline V gives CDR1 MDHEN, CDR2 SYDVKM. CDR3 region: CASSSSDGNSNQPQHF. The CDR3 DNA sequence: TGTGCCAGCAGTTCCAGCGACGGGAATAGCAATCAGCCCCAGCATTTT.

The V gene is TRBV4-3, the J gene TRBJ1-2, with D possibly being TRBD1 (5 bases). The CDR3 is 14 amino acids. Trimming took off 1 base at V and 10 bases at J, with 16 bases between the two ends. Germline V gene sequence: CDR1 LGHNA, CDR2 YSLEER. The CDR3 reads CASSQGSETDPYTF. For the CDR3, the DNA is TGCGCCAGCAGCCAAGGTTCCGAGACAGACCCCTACACCTTC.

V usage is TRBV5-1 and J usage is TRBJ2-7, with 7 bases matching TRBD1. Unmatched junction bases numbered 6, after V lost 0 bases and J lost 9 bases. Per the germline V gene, CDR1 is SGHRS and CDR2 is YFSETQ. CDR3 length: 13 amino acids. The CDR3 loop is CASSLGQGDAQYF. The CDR3 nucleotides are TGCGCCAGCAGCTTGGGACAGGGTGATGCGCAGTACTTC. Using reference TRBV5-1 and TRBJ2-7 for the parts outside the CDR3, the full variable domain is KAGVTQTPRYLIKTRGQQVTLSCSPISGHRSVSWYQQTPGQGLQFLFEYFSETQRNKGNFPGRFSGRQFSNSRSEMNVSTLELGDSALYLCASSLGQGDAQYFGPGTRLTVT.

The rearrangement links TRBV19 to TRBJ2-6; 10 nucleotides agree with TRBD1. CDR1 LNHDA and CDR2 SQIVND come from the germline V gene (reference sequence). This CDR3 contains 18 residues. Unmatched junction bases numbered 7, after V lost 5 bases and J lost 0 bases. The CDR3 region is CASSLRQGAISGANVLTF. The DNA of the CDR3 is TGTGCCAGTAGTCTAAGACAGGGGGCTATCTCTGGGGCCAACGTCCTGACTTTC.

The rearrangement joins TRBV15 to TRBJ2-5, with D tentatively TRBD1 (5 bases). The CDR3 spans 14 residues. Per the germline V gene, CDR1 is LNHNV and CDR2 is YYDKDF (reference sequence). Trimming shortened V by 3 bases and J by 2 bases, and 10 bases separated the two germline ends. CDR3 DNA sequence: TGTGCCACCAGCAGGGGGCCACATCAAGAGACCCAGTACTTC. It encodes CATSRGPHQETQYF.

The chain carries TRBV2 and TRBJ1-6; no reliable D call. The CDR3 loop spans 13 amino acids. V gave up 5 bases and J gave up 10 bases, with 12 bases separating them. Germline V gives CDR1 SNHLY, CDR2 FYNNEI. The CDR3 here is CASSLSAGSPLHF. The DNA of the CDR3 is TGTGCCAGCAGTCTCAGCGCTGGATCACCCCTCCACTTT.

This chain uses TRBV2 with TRBJ2-5; maybe TRBD1 (6 bases). Germline V lookup: CDR1 SNHLY, CDR2 FYNNEI. This CDR3 region has 14 residues. V shed 6 bases and J shed 7 bases, with 18 bases lying between them. The DNA of the CDR3 is TGTGCCAGCAGGCCTCCCCGGGACATCGGGACCCAGTACTTC. As protein: CASRPPRDIGTQYF.

The chain carries TRBV19 and TRBJ1-6; TRBD1 is a possible D gene (5 bases). Deletions cut 6 bases from V and 9 bases from J, with 15 bases between. The CDR3 has 14 amino acids. Germline CDR1 reads LNHDA; CDR2 reads SQIVND (reference sequence). CDR3 sequence reads: CASRPPGGGSPLHF. CDR3 sequence (DNA): TGTGCCAGTAGACCTCCCGGCGGGGGTTCACCCCTCCACTTT.

The rearrangement links TRBV4-1 to TRBJ2-1, with D possibly being TRBD1 (6 bases). The germline V and J ends were trimmed by 2 bases and 8 bases, with 16 bases remaining between them. The germline V gene encodes CDR1 MGHRA and CDR2 YSYEKL. This CDR3 is 15 amino acids long. The CDR3 loop is CASSQPGQHRHEQFF. DNA of the CDR3: TGCGCCAGCAGCCAACCGGGACAACATCGGCATGAGCAGTTCTTC.

The gene calls are TRBV19 and TRBJ2-6; no firm D call. Trimming left V 8 bases short and J 0 bases short, with 8 bases between. Germline-derived CDR1 and CDR2 are LNHDA and SQIVND (reference sequence). This CDR3 is built from 14 residues. The CDR3 region has the DNA TGTGCCAGTTCTCCAGACTCTGGGGCCAACGTCCTGACTTTC. Translated, it gives CASSPDSGANVLTF.

This clone occurred once. The chain employs TRBV6-6 and TRBJ2-7, with D unclear. CDR3 length: 12 amino acids. The germline V and J ends were trimmed by 2 bases and 5 bases, with 7 bases remaining between them. CDR1 is MNHNY, CDR2 SVGAGI, per germline (reference sequence). The CDR3 region has the DNA TGTGCCAGCAGTTACAGTCGCCACGAGCAGTACTTC. Translating gives CASSYSRHEQYF.

This clone was counted once. The gene calls are TRBV5-1 and TRBJ1-4; D gene ambiguous. Germline V CDR1 and CDR2: SGHRS, YFSETQ. V shed 0 bases and J shed 0 bases, with 9 bases lying between them. The CDR3 totals 16 residues. The CDR3 protein is CASSLGTLATNEKLFF. As DNA, the CDR3 is TGCGCCAGCAGCTTGGGGACGTTAGCAACTAATGAAAAACTGTTTTTT.

The chain has TRBV13 and TRBJ2-7; a weak D match, TRBD1 (6 bases). The CDR3 has 12 amino acids. CDR1 PRHDT and CDR2 FYEKMQ come from the germline V gene (reference sequence). V dropped 5 bases and J dropped 4 bases, with 9 bases sitting between them. The CDR3 sequence is CASSQGSYEQYF. CDR3 in DNA: TGTGCCAGCAGCCAGGGGTCTTACGAGCAGTACTTC.

The V gene is TRBV29-1, the J gene TRBJ1-3; unclear D gene. The germline CDR1 and CDR2 sequences are SQVTM and ANQGSEA. The V gene lost 2 bases and the J gene lost 0 bases, with 5 bases spanning the gap. CDR3 length: 13 amino acids. CDR3 coding DNA: TGCAGCGTTGAAATAGTCTCTGGAAACACCATATATTTT. Translating it yields CSVEIVSGNTIYF. The full variable domain, its missing parts supplied by reference TRBV29-1 and TRBJ1-3, is SAVISQKPSRDICQRGTSLTIQCQVDSQVTMMFWYRQQPGQSLTLIATANQGSEATYESGFVIDKFPISRPNLTFSTLTVSNMSPEDSSIYLCSVEIVSGNTIYFGEGSWLTVV.

The rearrangement joins TRBV5-1 to TRBJ2-7, with a weak D call TRBD1 (7 bases). The CDR3 length is 15 residues. The germline V gene has CDR1 SGHRS and CDR2 YFSETQ. The ends were cut back, 7 bases at V and 3 bases at J, with 20 bases in the middle. The CDR3 sequence is CASRVDYRGGYEQYF. In nucleotides, the CDR3 is TGCGCCAGCCGGGTAGATTACAGGGGAGGCTACGAGCAGTACTTC.

The chain recombines TRBV28 with TRBJ2-3; D possibly corresponds to TRBD2 (6 bases). Trimming took 6 bases from V and 4 from J, leaving 17 bases between them. CDR3 length equals 15 residues. CDR1 is MDHEN, CDR2 SYDVKM, per germline. CDR3 coding DNA: TGTGCCAGCAGCCAGGGAGGCGAGAGCGCAGATACGCAGTATTTT. This sequence encodes CASSQGGESADTQYF.

The chain carries TRBV30 and TRBJ2-7; 15 nucleotides align to TRBD2. The CDR3 sequence is 14 residues long. Per the germline V gene, CDR1 is GTSNPN and CDR2 is SVGIG (reference sequence). Losses at the gene ends were 1 base for V and 8 bases for J; bases not matched to a gene: 3. This CDR3 is CAWSGTSGGAQQYF. Here the CDR3 DNA reads TGTGCCTGGAGTGGGACTAGCGGGGGGGCACAGCAGTACTTC.

This clone was recorded once. The chain links TRBV19 to TRBJ1-2, with a weak D call TRBD1 (6 bases). This CDR3 is built from 16 residues. The V end lost 0 bases, the J end lost 4 bases, and 15 bases lay between the germline ends. Germline V lookup: CDR1 LNHDA, CDR2 SQIVND (reference sequence). CDR3 sequence: CASSIELVGHSYGYTF. CDR3 DNA sequence: TGTGCCAGTAGTATAGAGTTGGTGGGACACAGCTATGGCTACACCTTC.

This chain joins TRBV28 and TRBJ1-2; no clear D gene. The CDR3 is 11 amino acids. V lost 7 bases to trimming and J lost 2 bases, with 5 bases between them. Per the germline V gene, CDR1 is MDHEN and CDR2 is SYDVKM. The CDR3 DNA follows: TGTGCCAGCATTAGCAACTATGGCTACACCTTC. It encodes CASISNYGYTF.